The 20 T cell receptor beta chains below were found in one sample sequenced in a study of T cell responses to AZD1222 COVID-19 vaccine. The method was immunoSEQ multiplex PCR; TCRdb's version includes in-frame clones alone and lacks a portion of them. Of fewer than 130,000 clones listed, about 95% are singletons. Here the sequenced sample was peripheral blood, taken 28 days after the second AZD1222 dose. The receptors were gathered from an adult who received the AZD1222 COVID-19 vaccine.

There are a few counts of this clone. The CDR3 loop is CSVESPGTSGTTTYNEQFF. The CDR3 DNA reads as TGCAGCGTTGAAAGCCCCGGGACTAGCGGGACTACGACCTACAATGAGCAGTTCTTC. The V gene is TRBV29-1, the J gene TRBJ2-1, with TRBD2 matching 13 bases. Germline V lookup: CDR1 SQVTM, CDR2 ANQGSEA. V lost 2 bases, J lost 2 bases, and 12 bases stayed unmatched. The CDR3 consists of 19 residues.

CDR3 protein: CASRTGENTGELFF. The CDR3 nucleotides are TGCGCCAGCAGAACAGGGGAGAACACCGGGGAGCTGTTTTTT. The chain has TRBV5-1 and TRBJ2-2; 7 bases are shared with TRBD1. V lost 5 bases and J lost 1; bases outside the gene matches: 2. Germline values: CDR1 SGHRS, CDR2 YFSETQ. The CDR3 contains 14 residues. The full variable domain, with the rest looked up from reference TRBV5-1 and TRBJ2-2, is KAGVTQTPRYLIKTRGQQVTLSCSPISGHRSVSWYQQTPGQGLQFLFEYFSETQRNKGNFPGRFSGRQFSNSRSEMNVSTLELGDSALYLCASRTGENTGELFFGEGSRLTVL.

The chain recombines TRBV7-8 with TRBJ1-1; D is perhaps TRBD1 (6 bases). V was trimmed by 4 bases and J by 10 bases, leaving 22 bases between them. Germline CDR1 and CDR2: SGHVS and FQNEAQ. The CDR3 consists of 15 residues. DNA of the CDR3: TGTGCCAGCAGCTCTGTCCCGGGGGCGCGAACCCGAGCTTTCTTT. It codes for CASSSVPGARTRAFF.

This rearrangement joins TRBV19 to TRBJ1-6; weak D call: TRBD1 (6 bases). This CDR3 is built from 16 residues. Per germline, CDR1 LNHDA and CDR2 SQIVND (reference sequence). The ends were cut back, 5 bases at V and 2 bases at J, with 13 bases in the middle. The CDR3 coding sequence is TGTGCCAGTAGTGCGCAAACAGGGACCTATAATTCACCCCTCCACTTT. It is translated as CASSAQTGTYNSPLHF.

The gene calls are TRBV7-9 and TRBJ1-3; D is undetermined. The CDR3 is 14 amino acids. V shed 6 bases and J shed 2 bases, with 11 bases lying between them. Germline loops: CDR1 SEHNR, CDR2 FQNEAQ (reference sequence). CDR3 nucleotide sequence: TGTGCCAGCAGTGGTTGGCAGACTGGAAACACCATATATTTT. It yields the protein CASSGWQTGNTIYF.

V gene TRBV30 combines with J gene TRBJ1-2; D remains ambiguous. CDR1 and CDR2 from the germline V gene are GTSNPN and SVGIG (reference sequence). The CDR3 is 10 residues long. V shed 7 bases and J shed 7 bases, with 10 bases lying between them. The CDR3 nucleotides are TGTGCCTTTCGGGCCCTTGGCTACACCTTC. Translating gives CAFRALGYTF.

This clone was detected once. The J gene is TRBJ2-1, the V gene TRBV27; TRBD2 aligns across 8 bases. The CDR3 length is 16 residues. Germline CDR1 and CDR2: MNHEY and SMNVEV (reference sequence). The trim removed 1 base at V and 2 bases at J, leaving 4 bases unmatched. This CDR3 is CASSLFRLAPYNEQFF. In DNA, the CDR3 is TGTGCCAGCAGTTTATTCCGACTAGCGCCCTACAATGAGCAGTTCTTC.

This sequence joins TRBV5-1 and TRBJ1-2; TRBD1 matches 8 bases. Germline loops: CDR1 SGHRS, CDR2 YFSETQ. The CDR3 extends over 14 amino acids. V dropped 4 bases and J dropped 7; count of bases not matched to a gene: 9. CDR3 coding DNA: TGCGCCAGCAGCAGCGCGACAGGGGAGGGTGGCTACACCTTC. The encoded protein is CASSSATGEGGYTF.

As to this clone: Other DNA sequences in this sample translate to the same CDR3. The chain joins TRBV7-9 to TRBJ2-7; tentatively, D is TRBD2 (5 bases). The CDR3 length is 13 residues. Trimming took 1 base from V and 4 from J, leaving 8 bases between them. Germline CDR1 is SEHNR and CDR2 is FQNEAQ (reference sequence). DNA for the CDR3: TGTGCCAGCAGCTTAGTGGGCGGGTACGAGCAGTACTTC. The encoded protein is CASSLVGGYEQYF.

V usage is TRBV12-5 and J usage is TRBJ1-1; 10 nucleotides agree with TRBD1. Per germline, CDR1 LGHNT and CDR2 FRNRAP. The CDR3 runs to 17 residues. V lost 0 bases, J lost 5 bases, and 9 bases stayed unmatched. In DNA, the CDR3 is TGTGCTAGTGGTTTGGTGTACGGGGGACAGGGGATAACTGAAGCTTTCTTT. Translated, it gives CASGLVYGGQGITEAFF.

The genes are TRBV5-1 and TRBJ1-1; D is perhaps TRBD1 (5 bases). Germline V lookup: CDR1 SGHRS, CDR2 YFSETQ. Trimming pared 3 bases from V and 5 bases from J, leaving 8 bases between. The CDR3 is 12 residues long. As DNA, the CDR3 is TGCGCCAGCAGCTCAGGGAAGACTGAAGCTTTCTTT. The encoded protein is CASSSGKTEAFF.

This clone is a singleton in its sample. The rearrangement uses TRBV11-3 and TRBJ2-1; the D gene is possibly TRBD1 (5 bases). Germline V gene lookup returns CDR1 SGHNT and CDR2 YENEEA. V lost 1 base and J 11 bases, leaving 9 bases between the germline ends. The CDR3 length is 12 residues. DNA of the CDR3: TGTGCCAGCAGCTTAGTACAGGAGCAGCAGTTCTTC. It is translated as CASSLVQEQQFF.

The chain has TRBV27 and TRBJ1-2; tentatively, D is TRBD1 (6 bases). Germline CDR1 and CDR2: MNHEY and SMNVEV (reference sequence). Trimming took off 2 bases at V and 3 bases at J, with 13 bases between the two ends. This CDR3 has 15 residues. CDR3 amino acids: CASSLSPGADYGYTF. The CDR3 coding sequence is TGTGCCAGCAGTTTAAGTCCGGGGGCGGACTATGGCTACACCTTC.

This clone was found once. This chain connects TRBV2 to TRBJ2-7; the match to TRBD2 covers 7 bases. This CDR3 contains 14 residues. In germline, CDR1 is SNHLY, CDR2 FYNNEI. Trimming cost V 3 bases and J 2 bases; bases outside gene matches: 4. The DNA for the CDR3 is TGTGCCAGCAGTGAGGGGGGGTTGCCCTACGAGCAGTACTTC. Its protein product is CASSEGGLPYEQYF.

The chain recombines TRBV5-8 with TRBJ2-3, with D possibly being TRBD1 (5 bases). Germline V gene data show CDR1 as SGHTS and CDR2 as YDEGEE. The CDR3 has 15 residues. With 1 base removed from V and 0 bases from J, the gap between germline ends came to 9 bases. CDR3 in amino acids: CASSLPGSSTDTQYF. The CDR3 region has the DNA TGTGCCAGCAGCTTGCCAGGGTCTAGCACAGATACGCAGTATTTT.

The rearrangement links TRBV18 to TRBJ1-5; D might be TRBD1 (5 bases). V was trimmed by 0 bases and J by 4 bases, leaving 19 bases between them. Germline V gene lookup returns CDR1 KGHSH and CDR2 LQKENI. The CDR3 sequence is 18 residues long. For the CDR3, the DNA is TGTGCCAGCTCACCACCGGGGGGACTCCCTTCTCGAAATCAGCCCCAGCATTTT. This codes for CASSPPGGLPSRNQPQHF. The full variable domain, in which reference TRBV18 and TRBJ1-5 provide the parts outside the CDR3, is NAGVMQNPRHLVRRRGQEARLRCSPMKGHSHVYWYRQLPEEGLKFMVYLQKENIIDESGMPKERFSAEFPKEGPSILRIQQVVRGDSAAYFCASSPPGGLPSRNQPQHFGDGTRLSIL.

V gene TRBV6-6 combines with J gene TRBJ1-2, with D tentatively TRBD1 (5 bases). V lost 5 bases to trimming and J lost 3 bases, with 7 bases between them. Germline assignment: CDR1 MNHNY and CDR2 SVGAGI (reference sequence). The CDR3 contains 12 residues. Here the CDR3 DNA reads TGTGCCAGCAGTGGGGGAGACTATGGCTACACCTTC. Encoded protein: CASSGGDYGYTF.

This chain uses TRBV29-1 with TRBJ2-1, with 8 bases that match TRBD1. Germline V gene data show CDR1 as SQVTM and CDR2 as ANQGSEA. The J segment lost 4 bases and the V segment lost 6 bases, leaving 5 bases of the junction unmatched. The CDR3 runs 13 residues. Here the CDR3 DNA reads TGCAGCGTCGACAGGGGTCATTACAATGAGCAGTTCTTC. Translation gives CSVDRGHYNEQFF.

This clone was picked up one time. The CDR3 nucleotides are TGTGCCAGCGCGGGTCCGGGAGGGGAGCAGTTCTTC. As protein: CASAGPGGEQFF. The chain employs TRBV19 and TRBJ2-1; 8 nucleotides line up with TRBD2. The V segment lost 9 bases and the J segment 10 bases; nucleotides outside the gene matches: 8. The germline CDR1 and CDR2 sequences are LNHDA and SQIVND (reference sequence). The CDR3 runs to 12 residues.

V and J are TRBV5-4 and TRBJ1-6, with 7 positions matching TRBD1. Germline CDR1 SGHNT, CDR2 YYREEE (reference sequence). The V segment lost 1 base and the J segment 6 bases; nucleotides outside the gene matches: 4. The CDR3 extends over 15 amino acids. The chain's CDR3 is CASSLPGGRNSPLHF. In nucleotides, the CDR3 is TGTGCCAGCAGCTTGCCAGGGGGGCGTAATTCACCCCTCCACTTT.